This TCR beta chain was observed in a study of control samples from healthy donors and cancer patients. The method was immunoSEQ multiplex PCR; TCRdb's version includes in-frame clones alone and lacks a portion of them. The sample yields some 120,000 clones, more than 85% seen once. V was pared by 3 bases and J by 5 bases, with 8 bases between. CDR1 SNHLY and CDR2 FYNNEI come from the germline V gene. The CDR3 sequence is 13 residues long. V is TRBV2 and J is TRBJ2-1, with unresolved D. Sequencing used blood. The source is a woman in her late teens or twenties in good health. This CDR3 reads CASSERPHNEQFF. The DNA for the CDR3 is TGTGCCAGCAGTGAGAGGCCTCACAATGAGCAGTTCTTC.